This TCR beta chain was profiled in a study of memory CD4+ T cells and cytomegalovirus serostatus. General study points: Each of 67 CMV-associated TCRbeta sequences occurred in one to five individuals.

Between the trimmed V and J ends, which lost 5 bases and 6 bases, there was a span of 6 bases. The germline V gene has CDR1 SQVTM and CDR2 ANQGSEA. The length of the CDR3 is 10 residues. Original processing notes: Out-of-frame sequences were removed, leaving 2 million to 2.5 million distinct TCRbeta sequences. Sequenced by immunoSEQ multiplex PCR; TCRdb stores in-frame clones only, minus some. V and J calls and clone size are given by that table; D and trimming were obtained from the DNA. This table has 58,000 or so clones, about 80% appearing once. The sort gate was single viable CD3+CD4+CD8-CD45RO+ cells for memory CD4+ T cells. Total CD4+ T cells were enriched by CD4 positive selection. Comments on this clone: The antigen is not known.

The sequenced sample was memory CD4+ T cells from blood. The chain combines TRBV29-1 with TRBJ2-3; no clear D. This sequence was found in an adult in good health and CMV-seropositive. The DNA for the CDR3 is TGCAGCGTTTTCTCCGATACGCAGTATTTT. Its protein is CSVFSDTQYF.